This T cell receptor (beta chain) was obtained from a study of shared T cell receptors in the human thymus. The CDR3 runs 18 residues. From germline, CDR1 is MNHNS and CDR2 SASEGT. Losses at the gene ends were 3 bases for V and 8 bases for J; bases not matched to a gene: 21. Repertoires were generated with immunoSEQ multiplex PCR, while TCRdb's copy carries only in-frame clones and drops some. The table shows hundreds of thousands of clones, with roughly 88% occurring only once. Another study also made use of these data, one on human thymus T cells.

V usage is TRBV6-1 and J usage is TRBJ1-1; 7 bases are shared with TRBD1. The receptor was isolated from a girl less than two years old with a congenital heart defect. Sequencing was carried out using thymocytes. CDR3 amino acids: CASSDPPRTGHAEVEAFF. The CDR3, as DNA: TGTGCCAGCAGTGATCCCCCGAGGACAGGCCACGCGGAGGTGGAAGCTTTCTTT.